A single sample gave rise to the 30 T cell receptor beta chains below, sequenced in a study of OX40 agonist ivuxolimab in advanced cancers. Clones were read by immunoSEQ multiplex PCR, and TCRdb kept only the in-frame ones, dropping some. Of around 56,000 clones in the sample, approximately 79% were seen once. The sample in question was CD4+ or CD8+ T cells sorted from blood, obtained in a trial of the OX40 agonist ivuxolimab. Every receptor here comes from an adult with an advanced solid tumor such as melanoma, head and neck, liver or kidney cancer.

The rearrangement links TRBV7-2 to TRBJ2-1; 9 bases match TRBD1. Germline values: CDR1 SGHTA, CDR2 FQGNSA. There are 13 residues in the CDR3. V lost 5 bases to trimming and J lost 6 bases; unmatched junction nucleotides: 2. The CDR3 here is CASSRDRVNEQFF. CDR3 DNA sequence: TGTGCCAGCAGCCGGGACAGGGTCAATGAGCAGTTCTTC.

This chain connects TRBV30 to TRBJ2-1; 7 nucleotides agree with TRBD2. With V trimmed by 3 bases and J by 5 bases, 10 bases remained unmatched. Germline CDR1 is GTSNPN and CDR2 is SVGIG (reference sequence). This CDR3 contains 15 residues. CDR3: CAWRTWRELDNEQFF. In DNA, the CDR3 is TGTGCCTGGAGAACTTGGCGGGAGCTCGACAATGAGCAGTTCTTC.

This clone was recorded only once. The J gene is TRBJ1-2, the V gene TRBV6-5; D possibly corresponds to TRBD1 (6 bases). V was cut by 3 bases and J by 6 bases, with 8 bases left in between. CDR1 is MNHEY and CDR2 is SVGAGI in the germline V gene. This CDR3 spans 12 amino acids. The CDR3 bases are TGTGCCAGCAGTTATTGGGGGCATGGCTACACCTTC. Protein: CASSYWGHGYTF.

DNA for the CDR3: TGTGCCAGCTCACCACCGACAGGGGGCTTCTATGGCTACACCTTC. Protein sequence: CASSPPTGGFYGYTF. The V call is TRBV18, the J call TRBJ1-2, with TRBD1 matching 10 bases. The germline V gene has CDR1 KGHSH and CDR2 LQKENI. With 0 bases clipped from V and 4 bases from J, the junction kept 2 bases outside the gene matches. CDR3 size: 15 residues.

This chain joins TRBV7-2 and TRBJ1-2; D is unresolved. The germline gives CDR1 SGHTA, CDR2 FQGNSA. Trimming stripped 6 bases from V and 6 bases from J, with 14 bases between. CDR3 size: 13 residues. The CDR3 nucleotides read TGTGCCAGCAGTTCTTGGACGGCAGATGGCTACACCTTC. It is translated as CASSSWTADGYTF.

J is TRBJ2-3 and V is TRBV27; 8 nucleotides agree with TRBD2. The V and J ends lost 1 base and 5 bases, in that order; junction bases with no gene match: 11. The CDR3 extends over 17 amino acids. CDR1 is MNHEY and CDR2 is SMNVEV in the germline V gene (reference sequence). DNA of the CDR3: TGTGCCAGCAGTTTATTGGGTCAAGCGGGAGTCAGAGATACGCAGTATTTT. Residues: CASSLLGQAGVRDTQYF.

The J gene is TRBJ1-3, the V gene TRBV27; weak D call: TRBD1 (5 bases). Germline V gene data show CDR1 as MNHEY and CDR2 as SMNVEV (reference sequence). V lost 2 bases and J 0 bases, leaving 5 bases between the germline ends. This CDR3 spans 14 amino acids. The CDR3 is CASSLRGSGNTIYF. The CDR3 DNA is TGTGCCAGCAGTTTAAGGGGCTCTGGAAACACCATATATTTT.

The rearrangement links TRBV7-2 to TRBJ1-5; D perhaps matches TRBD1 (5 bases). From germline, CDR1 is SGHTA and CDR2 FQGNSA. The CDR3 extends over 15 amino acids. V was cut by 2 bases and J by 6 bases, with 14 bases left in between. CDR3 sequence reads: CASSLLSGTVQPQHF. The DNA of the CDR3 is TGTGCCAGCAGCTTACTCTCAGGGACCGTTCAGCCCCAGCATTTT.

This clone was seen a few times. The chain uses TRBV2 and TRBJ2-2; the match to TRBD2 covers 9 bases. Germline lookup yields CDR1 SNHLY and CDR2 FYNNEI. The V gene end was trimmed by 4 bases and the J gene end by 7 bases; junction bases not matched to a gene: 13. The CDR3 extends over 17 amino acids. CDR3 nucleotides: TGTGCCAGCAGTGGGGTAGCGGGAGTTTTGTATAACGGGGAGCTGTTTTTT. Translation gives CASSGVAGVLYNGELFF.

The chain couples TRBV7-3 to TRBJ1-1; D not certain. CDR1 and CDR2 from the germline V gene are SGHTA and FQGTGA. V lost 5 bases, J lost 13 bases, and 14 bases lay in between. The CDR3 contains 11 residues. CDR3 nucleotide sequence: TGTGCCAGCAGCCCGAGTGTGTTGGTTTTCTTT. Its translation: CASSPSVLVFF.

The chain carries TRBV28 and TRBJ2-1; the D gene could be TRBD1 or TRBD2 (7 bases each). CDR3 length: 16 amino acids. Trimming removed 7 bases from V and 7 bases from J, with 23 bases in between. Germline V CDR1 and CDR2: MDHEN, SYDVKM. The CDR3 loop reads CASTVTLGRGGNEQFF. The CDR3 region has the DNA TGTGCCAGCACCGTTACCCTAGGCAGGGGGGGTAATGAGCAGTTCTTC.

This chain links TRBV7-2 with TRBJ1-1; the match to TRBD1 covers 9 bases. There are 13 residues in the CDR3. Trimming took 6 bases from V and 4 from J; bases not matched to a gene: 3. Germline assignment: CDR1 SGHTA and CDR2 FQGNSA. CDR3 nucleotide sequence: TGTGCCAGCAGTAAGGACAGGGGCACTGAAGCTTTCTTT. It translates to CASSKDRGTEAFF.

This clone has a single count. Germline and junction disagree at one end, which may indicate a read error. The chain is built from TRBV7-9 and TRBJ1-1, with a weak D call TRBD1 (5 bases). This CDR3 is 13 amino acids long. Per germline, CDR1 SEHNR and CDR2 FQNEAQ (reference sequence). Here the CDR3 DNA reads TGTACCAGCAGCTCCCAGGGTATCACTGAAGCTTTCTTT. It encodes CTSSSQGITEAFF. Drawing the rest from reference TRBV7-9 and TRBJ1-1, the complete variable domain is DTGVSQNPRHKITKRGQNVTFRCDPISEHNRLYWYRQTLGQGPEFLTYFQNEAQLEKSRLLSDRFSAERPKGSFSTLEIQRTEQGDSAMYLCTSSSQGITEAFFGQGTRLTVV.

The CDR3 coding sequence is TGTGCCAGCAGACCGGGACAGACAACCTACGAGCAGTACTTC. It encodes CASRPGQTTYEQYF. The rearrangement joins TRBV27 to TRBJ2-7, with 7 bases aligning to TRBD1. This CDR3 spans 14 amino acids. CDR1 and CDR2 from the germline V gene are MNHEY and SMNVEV (reference sequence). Trimming took 6 bases from V and 2 from J; bases not matched to a gene: 7.

The J gene is TRBJ1-2, the V gene TRBV6-1, with D perhaps matching TRBD1 (6 bases). Germline CDR1 is MNHNS and CDR2 is SASEGT. The CDR3 extends over 14 amino acids. V lost 3 bases and J 4 bases, leaving 12 bases between the germline ends. CDR3 coding DNA: TGTGCCAGCAGTGAGGGAGACAGGCTCTATGGCTACACCTTC. Protein sequence: CASSEGDRLYGYTF.

The V and J genes are TRBV5-1 and TRBJ2-3, with 7 bases matching TRBD1. CDR3 length: 15 residues. CDR1 and CDR2 from the germline V gene are SGHRS and YFSETQ. After removal of 4 bases from V and 2 bases from J, the junction contained 7 bases not matched to a gene. CDR3 sequence: CASSQRQGSTDTQYF. As DNA, the CDR3 is TGCGCCAGCAGCCAAAGACAGGGATCCACAGATACGCAGTATTTT.

V usage is TRBV10-1 and J usage is TRBJ2-7, with 13 bases identical to TRBD2. V was clipped by 6 bases and J by 7 bases; unmatched bases: 9. From germline, CDR1 is WNHNN and CDR2 SYGVQD (reference sequence). The CDR3 is made up of 15 amino acids. CDR3 amino acids: CASSTGLAGAWEQYF. As DNA, the CDR3 is TGCGCCAGCAGCACTGGACTAGCGGGAGCTTGGGAGCAGTACTTC.

The rearrangement links TRBV6-6 to TRBJ1-5; 8 nucleotides agree with TRBD1. With V trimmed by 5 bases and J by 1 base, 7 bases remained unmatched. Germline V gene lookup returns CDR1 MNHNY and CDR2 SVGAGI (reference sequence). This CDR3 is built from 16 residues. CDR3 residues: CASSPARQGSNQPQHF. The CDR3 bases are TGTGCCAGCAGTCCAGCCCGACAGGGGAGCAATCAGCCCCAGCATTTT.

This chain links TRBV5-1 with TRBJ2-3; no reliable D call. The ends were cut back, 4 bases at V and 5 bases at J, with 11 bases in the middle. Germline CDR1 is SGHRS and CDR2 is YFSETQ. The CDR3 extends over 13 amino acids. In nucleotides, the CDR3 is TGCGCCAGCAGCGTGGTTTCTCGAGATACGCAGTATTTT. It specifies CASSVVSRDTQYF.

This clone came up a few times. The V call is TRBV7-9, the J call TRBJ1-5; D uncertain. CDR1 is SEHNR and CDR2 is FQNEAQ in the germline V gene (reference sequence). V was trimmed by 5 bases and J by 5 bases, leaving 13 bases between them. The CDR3 is 14 amino acids. In DNA form, the CDR3 reads TGTGCCAGCAGCCCCCAAAGATGGGATCAGCCCCAGCATTTT. Protein product: CASSPQRWDQPQHF.

The V gene is TRBV4-1, the J gene TRBJ1-2, with D uncertain. This CDR3 spans 14 amino acids. Trimming cost V 0 bases and J 3 bases, with 8 bases left between them. Germline V gene data show CDR1 as MGHRA and CDR2 as YSYEKL. The CDR3, as DNA: TGCGCCAGCAGCCAAGATCTAGGGTACTATGGCTACACCTTC. This encodes CASSQDLGYYGYTF.

This chain uses TRBV6-1 with TRBJ1-2; a weak D match, TRBD1 (6 bases). Per the germline V gene, CDR1 is MNHNS and CDR2 is SASEGT. The CDR3 runs 16 residues. Trimming left V 4 bases short and J 2 bases short, with 17 bases between. CDR3 protein: CASSVLKRGRNYGYTF. CDR3 nucleotides: TGTGCCAGCAGTGTCCTAAAAAGGGGGAGAAACTATGGCTACACCTTC.

V and J are TRBV19 and TRBJ1-5, with TRBD1 as a possible D gene (6 bases). CDR3 length: 14 residues. Germline V gene lookup returns CDR1 LNHDA and CDR2 SQIVND (reference sequence). The V end was cut by 7 bases, the J end by 7 bases, with 17 bases between. In DNA, the CDR3 is TGTGCCAGTAACCTATGGGGAGGGGGGCAGCCCCAGCATTTT. It translates to CASNLWGGGQPQHF.

J is TRBJ1-4 and V is TRBV4-2; D unclear. V dropped 3 bases and J dropped 8 bases, with 7 bases sitting between them. This CDR3 has 12 residues. Germline CDR1 LGHNA, CDR2 YNFKEQ. In nucleotides, the CDR3 is TGTGCCAGCAGCCAGCGGGGAGAAAAACTGTTTTTT. Translation: CASSQRGEKLFF.

This clone has more than one count but fewer than ten. This sequence joins TRBV7-7 and TRBJ1-1; D gene uncertain. Trimming pared 5 bases from V and 1 base from J, leaving 8 bases between. Germline V gives CDR1 SSHAT, CDR2 FNYEAQ (reference sequence). This CDR3 has 13 amino acids. The CDR3 reads CASSPGPNTEAFF. Written as DNA, the CDR3 is TGTGCCAGCAGCCCCGGACCGAACACTGAAGCTTTCTTT. Based on the CDR3 plus reference TRBV7-7 and TRBJ1-1, the full variable domain is GAGVSQSPRYKVTKRGQDVTLRCDPISSHATLYWYQQALGQGPEFLTYFNYEAQPDKSGLPSDRFSAERPEGSISTLTIQRTEQRDSAMYRCASSPGPNTEAFFGQGTRLTVV.

The chain recombines TRBV7-9 with TRBJ1-4; TRBD1 aligns across 7 bases. The CDR3 totals 13 residues. The germline V gene has CDR1 SEHNR and CDR2 FQNEAQ (reference sequence). V dropped 5 bases and J dropped 8; count of bases not matched to a gene: 5. This chain's CDR3 is CASSADRVEKLFF. The DNA for the CDR3 is TGTGCCAGCAGCGCAGACAGGGTAGAAAAACTGTTTTTT.

The chain has TRBV29-1 and TRBJ1-2; the match to TRBD1 covers 10 bases. Looked up from germline, CDR1 is SQVTM and CDR2 is ANQGSEA. The V and J ends lost 7 bases and 7 bases, in that order; junction bases with no gene match: 3. The CDR3 is 11 residues long. The CDR3 region has the DNA TGCAGCGCAGGACAGGGGGTTGGCTACACCTTC. Translated, it gives CSAGQGVGYTF.

The chain recombines TRBV5-5 with TRBJ2-7, with D possibly being TRBD1 (7 bases). The germline V and J ends were trimmed by 4 bases and 3 bases, with 17 bases remaining between them. Germline V CDR1 and CDR2: SGHKS, YYEKEE (reference sequence). CDR3 length: 15 residues. CDR3 sequence: CASSTGQGGFYEQYF. The CDR3 region has the DNA TGTGCCAGCAGCACGGGGCAGGGGGGATTCTACGAGCAGTACTTC.

This rearrangement joins TRBV10-2 to TRBJ1-2, with 7 bases identical to TRBD1. This CDR3 contains 13 residues. V dropped 4 bases and J dropped 2; count of bases not matched to a gene: 1. Per the germline V gene, CDR1 is WSHSY and CDR2 is SAAADI. The CDR3 DNA is TGCGCCAGCAGTGCGGACAGGAACTATGGCTACACCTTC. It encodes CASSADRNYGYTF.

This chain links TRBV6-1 with TRBJ1-3, with D possibly TRBD1 on 6 matching bases. The CDR3 loop spans 14 amino acids. Germline CDR1 reads MNHNS; CDR2 reads SASEGT. Trimming cost V 4 bases and J 8 bases, with 15 bases left between them. The CDR3 bases are TGTGCCAGCAGTGTACAGGGATGGAGAGACACCATATATTTT. Translated, it gives CASSVQGWRDTIYF.